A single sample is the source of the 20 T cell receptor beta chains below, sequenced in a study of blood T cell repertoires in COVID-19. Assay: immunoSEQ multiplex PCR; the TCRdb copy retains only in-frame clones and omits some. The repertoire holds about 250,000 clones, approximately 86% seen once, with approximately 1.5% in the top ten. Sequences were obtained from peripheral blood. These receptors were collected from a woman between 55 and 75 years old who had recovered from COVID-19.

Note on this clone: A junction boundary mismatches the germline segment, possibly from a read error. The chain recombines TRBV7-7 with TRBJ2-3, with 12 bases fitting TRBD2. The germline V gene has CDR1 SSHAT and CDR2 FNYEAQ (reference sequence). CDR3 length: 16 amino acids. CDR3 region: CASSPGLAGRTDTQYF. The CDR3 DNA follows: TGTGCTAGCAGCCCCGGACTAGCGGGGCGAACAGATACGCAGTATTTT.

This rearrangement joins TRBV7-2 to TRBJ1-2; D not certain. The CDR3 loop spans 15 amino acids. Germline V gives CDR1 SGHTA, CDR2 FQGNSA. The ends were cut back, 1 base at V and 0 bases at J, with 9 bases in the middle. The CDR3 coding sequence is TGTGCCAGCAGCTTAGGTCTTAGTCCTAACTATGGCTACACCTTC. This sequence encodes CASSLGLSPNYGYTF. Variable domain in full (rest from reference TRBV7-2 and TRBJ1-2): GAGVSQSPSNKVTEKGKDVELRCDPISGHTALYWYRQSLGQGLEFLIYFQGNSAPDKSGLPSDRFSAERTGGSVSTLTIQRTQQEDSAVYLCASSLGLSPNYGYTFGSGTRLTVV.

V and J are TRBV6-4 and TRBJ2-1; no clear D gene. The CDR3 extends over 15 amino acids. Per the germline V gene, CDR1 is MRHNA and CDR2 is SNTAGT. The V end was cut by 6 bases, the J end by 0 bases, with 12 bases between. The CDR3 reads CASSLDSSSYNEQFF. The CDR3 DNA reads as TGTGCCAGCAGCCTAGACTCGAGCTCCTACAATGAGCAGTTCTTC.

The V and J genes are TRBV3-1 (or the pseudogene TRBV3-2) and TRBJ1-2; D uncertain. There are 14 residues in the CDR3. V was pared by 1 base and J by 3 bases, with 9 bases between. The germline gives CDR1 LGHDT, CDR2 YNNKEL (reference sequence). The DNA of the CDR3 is TGTGCCAGCAGCCAAGTTCTCGAGGACTATGGCTACACCTTC. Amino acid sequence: CASSQVLEDYGYTF.

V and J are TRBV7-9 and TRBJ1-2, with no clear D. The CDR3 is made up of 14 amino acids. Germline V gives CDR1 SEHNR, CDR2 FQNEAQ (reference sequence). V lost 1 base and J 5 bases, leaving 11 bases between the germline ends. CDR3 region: CASSLEIPVYGYTF. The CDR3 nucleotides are TGTGCCAGCAGCTTAGAGATTCCGGTTTATGGCTACACCTTC.

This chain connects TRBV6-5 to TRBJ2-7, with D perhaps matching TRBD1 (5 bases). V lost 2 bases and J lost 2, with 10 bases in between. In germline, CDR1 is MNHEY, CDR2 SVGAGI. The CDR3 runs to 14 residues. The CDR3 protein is CASSYQVGPYEQYF. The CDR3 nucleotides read TGTGCCAGCAGTTACCAGGTGGGGCCCTACGAGCAGTACTTC.

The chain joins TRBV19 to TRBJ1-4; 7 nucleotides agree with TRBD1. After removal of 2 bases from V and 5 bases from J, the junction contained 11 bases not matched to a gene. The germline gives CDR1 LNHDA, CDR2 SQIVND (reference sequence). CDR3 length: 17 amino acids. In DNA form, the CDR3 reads TGTGCCAGTAGTATAACTGCAGGGACAGCAGGGAATGAAAAACTGTTTTTT. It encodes CASSITAGTAGNEKLFF.

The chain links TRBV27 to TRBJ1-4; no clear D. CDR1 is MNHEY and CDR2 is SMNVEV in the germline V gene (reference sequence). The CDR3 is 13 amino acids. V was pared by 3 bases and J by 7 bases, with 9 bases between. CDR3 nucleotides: TGTGCCAGCAGTTTTTTTTCGAGTGAAAAACTGTTTTTT. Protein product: CASSFFSSEKLFF. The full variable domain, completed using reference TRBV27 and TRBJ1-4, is EAQVTQNPRYLITVTGKKLTVTCSQNMNHEYMSWYRQDPGLGLRQIYYSMNVEVTDKGDVPEGYKVSRKEKRNFPLILESPSPNQTSLYFCASSFFSSEKLFFGSGTQLSVL.

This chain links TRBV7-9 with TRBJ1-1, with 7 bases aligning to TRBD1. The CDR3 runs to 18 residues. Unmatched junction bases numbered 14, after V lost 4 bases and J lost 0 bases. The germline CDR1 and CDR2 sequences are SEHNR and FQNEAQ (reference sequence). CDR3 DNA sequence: TGTGCCAGCAGCTCGACCCATCCCCTACAGGGGATGAACACTGAAGCTTTCTTT. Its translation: CASSSTHPLQGMNTEAFF.

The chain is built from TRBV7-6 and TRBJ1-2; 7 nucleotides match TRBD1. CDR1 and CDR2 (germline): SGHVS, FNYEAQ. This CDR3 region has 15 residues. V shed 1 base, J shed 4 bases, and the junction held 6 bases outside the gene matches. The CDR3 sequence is CASSLEVGTVYGYTF. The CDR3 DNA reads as TGTGCCAGCAGCTTAGAAGTTGGGACAGTCTATGGCTACACCTTC. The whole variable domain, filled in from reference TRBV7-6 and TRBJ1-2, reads GAGVSQSPRYKVTKRGQDVALRCDPISGHVSLYWYRQALGQGPEFLTYFNYEAQQDKSGLPNDRFSAERPEGSISTLTIQRTEQRDSAMYRCASSLEVGTVYGYTFGSGTRLTVV.

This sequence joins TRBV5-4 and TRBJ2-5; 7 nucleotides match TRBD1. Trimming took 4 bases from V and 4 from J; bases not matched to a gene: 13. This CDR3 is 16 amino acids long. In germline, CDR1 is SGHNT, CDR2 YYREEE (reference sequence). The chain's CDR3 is CASSLTPDRVRETQYF. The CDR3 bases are TGTGCCAGCAGCCTTACCCCCGACAGGGTGAGAGAGACCCAGTACTTC. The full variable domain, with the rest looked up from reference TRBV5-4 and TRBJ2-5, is ETGVTQSPTHLIKTRGQQVTLRCSSQSGHNTVSWYQQALGQGPQFIFQYYREEENGRGNFPPRFSGLQFPNYSSELNVNALELDDSALYLCASSLTPDRVRETQYFGPGTRLLVL.

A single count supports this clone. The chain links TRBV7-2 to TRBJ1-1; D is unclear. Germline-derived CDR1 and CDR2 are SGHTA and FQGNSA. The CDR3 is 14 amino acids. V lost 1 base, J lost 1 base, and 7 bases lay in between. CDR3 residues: CASSLDIRNTEAFF. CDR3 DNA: TGTGCCAGCAGCTTAGATATCAGGAACACTGAAGCTTTCTTT.

The CDR3 loop reads CASSFYRDSNTEAFF. The CDR3 DNA reads TGTGCCAGCAGCTTTTACCGGGATTCGAACACTGAAGCTTTCTTT. V gene TRBV5-6 combines with J gene TRBJ1-1, with D unresolved. CDR1 SGHDT and CDR2 YYEEEE come from the germline V gene. The CDR3 runs 15 residues. The V and J ends lost 2 bases and 1 base respectively, with 12 bases between them.

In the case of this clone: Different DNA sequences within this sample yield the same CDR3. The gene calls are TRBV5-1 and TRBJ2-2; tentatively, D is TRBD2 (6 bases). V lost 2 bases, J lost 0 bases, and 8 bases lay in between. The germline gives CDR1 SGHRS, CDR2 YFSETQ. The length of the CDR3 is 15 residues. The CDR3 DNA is TGCGCCAGCAGCTTCGGGACTGCGAACACCGGGGAGCTGTTTTTT. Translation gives CASSFGTANTGELFF.

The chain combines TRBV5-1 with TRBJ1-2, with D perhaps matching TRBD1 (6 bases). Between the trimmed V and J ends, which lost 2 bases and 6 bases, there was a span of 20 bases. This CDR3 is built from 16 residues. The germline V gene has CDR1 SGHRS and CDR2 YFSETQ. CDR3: CASSFVREGGRNGYTF. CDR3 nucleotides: TGCGCCAGCAGCTTTGTCAGGGAAGGGGGTCGGAATGGCTACACCTTC.

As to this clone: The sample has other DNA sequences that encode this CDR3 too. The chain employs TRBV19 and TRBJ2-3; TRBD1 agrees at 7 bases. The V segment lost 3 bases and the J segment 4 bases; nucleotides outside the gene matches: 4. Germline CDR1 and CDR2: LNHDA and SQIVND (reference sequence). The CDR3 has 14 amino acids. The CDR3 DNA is TGTGCCAGTAGTATGACAGGGAAAGCAGATACGCAGTATTTT. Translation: CASSMTGKADTQYF.

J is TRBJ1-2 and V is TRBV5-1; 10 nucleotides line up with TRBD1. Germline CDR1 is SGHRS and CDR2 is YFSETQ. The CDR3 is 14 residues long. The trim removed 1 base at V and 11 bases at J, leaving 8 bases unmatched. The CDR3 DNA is TGCGCCAGCAGCTTGTCGGACAGGGGGAGATGGTACACCTTC. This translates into CASSLSDRGRWYTF.

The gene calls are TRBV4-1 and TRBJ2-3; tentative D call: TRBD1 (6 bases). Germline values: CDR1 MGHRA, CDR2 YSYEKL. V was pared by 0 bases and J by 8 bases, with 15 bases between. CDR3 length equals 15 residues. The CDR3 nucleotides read TGCGCCAGCAGCCAAGACCAGGGGCTACTAGGTACGCAGTATTTT. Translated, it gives CASSQDQGLLGTQYF.

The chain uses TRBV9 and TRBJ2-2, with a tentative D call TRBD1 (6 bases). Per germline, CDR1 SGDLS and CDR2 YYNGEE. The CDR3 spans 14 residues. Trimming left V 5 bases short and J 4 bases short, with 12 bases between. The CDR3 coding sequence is TGTGCCAGCAGACCCAGGGGATTCACCGGGGAGCTGTTTTTT. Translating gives CASRPRGFTGELFF.

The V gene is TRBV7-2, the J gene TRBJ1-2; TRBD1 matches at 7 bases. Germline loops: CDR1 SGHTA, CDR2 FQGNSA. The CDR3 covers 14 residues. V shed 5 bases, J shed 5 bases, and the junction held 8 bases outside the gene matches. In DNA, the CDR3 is TGTGCCAGCAGCCAGGGGGGCTCGGCTTATGGCTACACCTTC. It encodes CASSQGGSAYGYTF.